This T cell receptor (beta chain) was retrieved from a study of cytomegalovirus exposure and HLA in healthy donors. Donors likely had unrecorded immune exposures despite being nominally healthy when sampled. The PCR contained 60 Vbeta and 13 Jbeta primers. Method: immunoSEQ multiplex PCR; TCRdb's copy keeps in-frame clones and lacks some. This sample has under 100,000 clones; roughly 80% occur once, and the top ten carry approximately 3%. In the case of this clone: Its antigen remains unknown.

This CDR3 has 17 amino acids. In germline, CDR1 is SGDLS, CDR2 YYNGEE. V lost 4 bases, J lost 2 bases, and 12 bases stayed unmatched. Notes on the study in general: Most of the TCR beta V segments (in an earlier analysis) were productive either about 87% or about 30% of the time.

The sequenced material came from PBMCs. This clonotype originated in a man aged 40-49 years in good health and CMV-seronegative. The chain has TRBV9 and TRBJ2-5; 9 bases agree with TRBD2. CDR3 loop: CASSTLGWSGGQETQYF. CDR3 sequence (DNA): TGTGCCAGCAGCACCTTGGGATGGAGCGGGGGGCAAGAGACCCAGTACTTC.